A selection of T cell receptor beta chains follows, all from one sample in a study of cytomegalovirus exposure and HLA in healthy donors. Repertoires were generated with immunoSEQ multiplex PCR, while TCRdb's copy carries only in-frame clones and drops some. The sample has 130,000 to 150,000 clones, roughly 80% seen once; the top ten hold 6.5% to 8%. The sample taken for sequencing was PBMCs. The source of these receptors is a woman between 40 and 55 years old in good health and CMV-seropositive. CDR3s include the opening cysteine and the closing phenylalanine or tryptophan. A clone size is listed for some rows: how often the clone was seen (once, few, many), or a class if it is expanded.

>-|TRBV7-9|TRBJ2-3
CASSVRDTSHISTDTQYF
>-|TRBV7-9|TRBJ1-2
CSSSLVGNLYGYTF
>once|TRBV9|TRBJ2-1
CASSVGQGGTNNEQFF
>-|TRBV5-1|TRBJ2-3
CASSFGASGGGDTQYF
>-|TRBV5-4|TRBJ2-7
CASSLGDGVEQYF
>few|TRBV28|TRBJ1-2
CASSLYPRGDGYTF
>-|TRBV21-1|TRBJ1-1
CASSKGGVRNTEAFF
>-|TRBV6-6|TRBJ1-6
CASSPVGGVRDSPLHF
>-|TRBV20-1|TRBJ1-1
CSAGAPTEAFF
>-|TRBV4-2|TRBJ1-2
CASSQDLLAFPSGGYTF
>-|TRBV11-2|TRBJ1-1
CASSSWTERNTEAFF
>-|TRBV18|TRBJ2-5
CASSPRDQETQYF
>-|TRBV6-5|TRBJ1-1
CASSYSPGVNTEAFF
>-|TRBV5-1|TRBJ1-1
CASSLGSGRTEAFF
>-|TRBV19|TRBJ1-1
CASNLAMNTEAFF
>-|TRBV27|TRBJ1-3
CASSSSRDSRIGGNTIYF
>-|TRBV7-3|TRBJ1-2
CASSPPDTLSNYGYTF
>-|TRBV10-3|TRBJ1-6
CAISRRTENSPLHF